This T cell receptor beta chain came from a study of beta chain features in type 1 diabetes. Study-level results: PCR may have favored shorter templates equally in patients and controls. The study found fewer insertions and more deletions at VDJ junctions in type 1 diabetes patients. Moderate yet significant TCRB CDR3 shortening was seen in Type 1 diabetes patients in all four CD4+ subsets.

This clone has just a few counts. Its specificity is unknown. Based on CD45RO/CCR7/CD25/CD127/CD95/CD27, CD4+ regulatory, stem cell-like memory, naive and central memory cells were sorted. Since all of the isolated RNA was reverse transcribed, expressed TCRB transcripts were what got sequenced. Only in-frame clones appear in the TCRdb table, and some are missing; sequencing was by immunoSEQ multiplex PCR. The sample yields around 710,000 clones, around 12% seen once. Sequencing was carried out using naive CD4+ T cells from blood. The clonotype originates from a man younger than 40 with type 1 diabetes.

The CDR3 loop reads CASSLAGETYSPLHF. The CDR3 DNA reads TGCGCCAGCAGCTTGGCGGGGGAAACATATTCACCCCTCCACTTT. The chain links TRBV5-1 to TRBJ1-6, with D perhaps TRBD1 (5 bases). Germline CDR1 and CDR2: SGHRS and YFSETQ. V was clipped by 0 bases and J by 8 bases, with 12 bases between them. The CDR3 loop spans 15 amino acids. The complete variable domain, with remaining parts taken from reference TRBV5-1 and TRBJ1-6, reads KAGVTQTPRYLIKTRGQQVTLSCSPISGHRSVSWYQQTPGQGLQFLFEYFSETQRNKGNFPGRFSGRQFSNSRSEMNVSTLELGDSALYLCASSLAGETYSPLHFGNGTRLTVT.